Sequencing of this TCR beta chain was carried out in a study of cytomegalovirus exposure and HLA in healthy donors. CDR3 size: 16 residues. Per germline, CDR1 SGHVS and CDR2 FNYEAQ. After removal of 4 bases from V and 5 bases from J, the junction contained 9 bases not matched to a gene. Worth noting for this clone: Its antigen is unknown.

PCR primers comprised 60 Vbeta and 13 Jbeta primers. Libraries were prepared by immunoSEQ multiplex PCR; TCRdb keeps only in-frame clonotypes and omits some of them. Of approximately 160,000 clones listed, around 86% are singletons. Regarding the study as a whole: Within an earlier analysis, most TCR beta V segments proved productive either about 90% or about 30% of the time.

This receptor was identified in a human donor in good health. The chain uses TRBV7-6 and TRBJ2-3, with 10 bases lining up with TRBD2. The specimen was PBMCs. The CDR3 DNA follows: TGTGCCAGCAGCTCAGGAATAGCGGGGGGCAGAGATACGCAGTATTTT. Translation: CASSSGIAGGRDTQYF.